One and the same sample provided the 11 T cell receptor beta chains below, sequenced in a study of cytomegalovirus exposure and HLA in healthy donors. PCR amplification relied on 60 Vbeta primers (plus 13 Jbeta primers). Some clones are missing from TCRdb's copy, which holds only in-frame ones; the method was immunoSEQ multiplex PCR. The sample contains roughly 120,000 clones, around 78% of which appear only once. The source material was PBMCs. These receptors were obtained from a man in his fifties in good health and CMV-seronegative.

The J gene is TRBJ2-7, the V gene TRBV7-9, with 7 bases aligning to TRBD1. This CDR3 spans 13 amino acids. Germline trimming cut 5 bases from V and 2 bases from J; bases unmatched to any gene: 3. Germline CDR1 SEHNR, CDR2 FQNEAQ (reference sequence). This chain's CDR3 is CASSVTGAYEQYV. DNA of the CDR3: TGTGCCAGCAGCGTTACAGGGGCCTACGAGCAGTACGTC.

This clone came up a few times. This rearrangement joins TRBV5-4 to TRBJ1-1; 7 bases align to TRBD1. V trimming: 6 bases; J trimming: 3 bases; junction bases outside the gene matches: 14. This CDR3 has 16 residues. CDR1 and CDR2 (germline): SGHNT, YYREEE (reference sequence). CDR3 loop: CASTKRGGPGDTEAFF. The CDR3 DNA sequence: TGTGCCAGCACCAAAAGAGGGGGCCCAGGGGACACTGAAGCTTTCTTT.

V gene TRBV7-2 combines with J gene TRBJ1-2; 10 bases fit TRBD1. The CDR3 extends over 16 amino acids. Germline lookup yields CDR1 SGHTA and CDR2 FQGNSA. V was pared by 5 bases and J by 0 bases, with 6 bases of the junction left unmatched. The CDR3 loop reads CASSTRQGAANYGYTF. CDR3 DNA: TGTGCCAGCAGCACCAGACAGGGGGCAGCTAACTATGGCTACACCTTC.

V gene TRBV5-5 combines with J gene TRBJ1-1; D uncertain. The V end lost 1 base, the J end lost 7 bases, and 11 bases lay between the germline ends. The CDR3 covers 13 residues. The germline CDR1 and CDR2 sequences are SGHKS and YYEKEE (reference sequence). The CDR3 DNA is TGTGCCAGCAGCTTGTTATCAACTCTTGAAGCTTTCTTT. Protein sequence: CASSLLSTLEAFF.

This clone has only a few counts. The chain recombines TRBV7-9 with TRBJ1-1; D may be TRBD1 (5 bases). Germline V gene data show CDR1 as SEHNR and CDR2 as FQNEAQ (reference sequence). The CDR3 sequence is 15 residues long. Trimming cost V 1 base and J 5 bases, with 14 bases left between them. The DNA of the CDR3 is TGTGCCAGCAGCTTAGGAGGCAGGGATGGGACTGAAGCTTTCTTT. Translated: CASSLGGRDGTEAFF.

This chain connects TRBV25-1 to TRBJ1-2; 7 bases fit TRBD1. V shed 3 bases and J 4 bases; nucleotides not matched to a gene: 14. This CDR3 has 17 residues. Per the germline V gene, CDR1 is MGHDK and CDR2 is SYGVNS. CDR3 protein: CASSDSERWDSVYGYTF. Here the CDR3 DNA reads TGTGCCAGCAGTGATTCGGAACGCTGGGACAGCGTCTATGGCTACACCTTC.

The J gene is TRBJ2-5, the V gene TRBV5-1; D is possibly TRBD2 (5 bases). This CDR3 spans 15 amino acids. The ends were cut back, 1 base at V and 1 base at J, with 11 bases in the middle. Looked up from germline, CDR1 is SGHRS and CDR2 is YFSETQ. The CDR3 DNA reads TGCGCCAGCAGCTTGTTATCCGGGGTCCAAGAGACCCAGTACTTC. It yields the protein CASSLLSGVQETQYF.

V is TRBV7-9 and J is TRBJ1-1; no clear D. The V and J ends lost 5 bases and 1 base respectively, with 14 bases between them. Germline V gene sequence: CDR1 SEHNR, CDR2 FQNEAQ (reference sequence). The CDR3 covers 15 residues. CDR3 protein: CASSPVARSNTEAFF. The DNA of the CDR3 is TGTGCCAGCAGCCCAGTGGCGCGGTCGAACACTGAAGCTTTCTTT.

This clone was detected once. V is TRBV2 and J is TRBJ2-5, with TRBD2 identical over 10 bases. The V gene end was trimmed by 6 bases and the J gene end by 5 bases; junction bases not matched to a gene: 9. CDR3 length: 15 residues. The V gene's germline CDR1 is SNHLY and CDR2 FYNNEI. The CDR3 sequence: CASRFTSGVDETQYF. DNA for the CDR3: TGTGCCAGCAGGTTCACTAGCGGGGTTGATGAGACCCAGTACTTC.

The genes are TRBV5-1 and TRBJ2-3; no definite D call. The length of the CDR3 is 13 residues. Trimming took 0 bases from V and 3 from J, leaving 5 bases between them. Per germline, CDR1 SGHRS and CDR2 YFSETQ. CDR3: CASSLDSTDTQYF. The CDR3, as DNA: TGCGCCAGCAGCTTGGACAGTACAGATACGCAGTATTTT.

The V call is TRBV6-5, the J call TRBJ2-4; 14 bases map to TRBD2. V trimming: 5 bases; J trimming: 6 bases; junction bases outside the gene matches: 3. The CDR3 sequence is 15 residues long. Germline V CDR1 and CDR2: MNHEY, SVGAGI. The CDR3 here is CASSRTSGGLNIQYF. CDR3 bases: TGTGCCAGCAGTCGGACTAGCGGGGGGTTAAACATTCAGTACTTC.